This T cell receptor (beta chain) came from a study of cytomegalovirus exposure and HLA in healthy donors (dated by TCRdb to between 2016 and 2019). About the full investigation: An earlier analysis of approximately 640 of the donors reported 276 Gb of sequence data and 117 million unique TCR beta sequences from some 180 million T cells. The study was designed to test whether signatures of past pathogen exposure could be identified by cataloging public T cell receptors. Roughly five DR-DQ haplotypes were treated as single units for association and clustering because of strong linkage in the cohort. An early release covering roughly 640 HLA-typed donors comprised approximately 300 gigabases of sequencing data and about 90 million unique TCR sequences. In a later analysis, previously published TCR beta repertoires from 550 to 700 donors were re-analyzed and high-resolution HLA genotyping was added so that TCR occurrence patterns could be studied. A later genetic analysis used genome-wide SNP genotypes for 398 of the 666 donors, treating that subset as a discovery cohort. HLA typing included class I and class II loci at four-digit resolution. The T cell repertoires of about 700 subjects were profiled by immunosequencing and related to cytomegalovirus serostatus. The later analysis used no new phenotypic data to find candidate immune exposures, relying instead on TCR beta sequences and their occurrence across donors. Of the roughly 390 genotyped donors, about 80% fell in the genetic ancestry cluster associated with self-reported Caucasian donors. Every repertoire in the discovery cohort had been generated on one and the same sequencing platform. An earlier analysis of fewer than 700 of the donors applied high-throughput TCR beta sequencing to assess whether each TCR beta V gene segment acted as functional or pseudogenic. Alongside the repertoire data, information on donor age, sex, ethnicity and CMV serostatus was compiled. To predict cytomegalovirus infection status, the study combined high-throughput TCR immunosequencing, statistical association of individual TCRs with disease status, and machine learning. The number of typed donors differed by locus: about 620-640 for A, B, C, DRB1 and DQB1; approximately 540 for DQA1; approximately 610 for DPA1; and roughly 450 for DPB1. On average, roughly 240,000 unique TCR beta nucleotide sequences were sequenced per donor among 300 to 500 genotyped donors of the cohort, with around 19% of those sequences being non-productive. In addition to the first cohort of 500 to 850 subjects, a separate validation cohort of approximately 130 different subjects was used.

As to this clone: No cognate antigen has been identified for it. No much larger clone exists at a distance of one base, and base qualities are not known.

The library was built by means of the immunoSEQ multiplex PCR assay. For the multiplex PCR, a mixture combining 60 forward primers for TCR Vbeta segments and 13 reverse primers for TCR Jbeta segments was used. A multiplex PCR assay on genomic DNA amplified the CDR3 region of rearranged TCR beta genes. The amplified TCR beta libraries were sequenced on the Illumina HiSeq System as 87-base-pair reads. In the authors' own workflow: A later analysis counted approximately 76 million unique TCR beta chains across the 700 or so repertoires, and around 12 million of these chains were shared by at least two donors. To remove PCR and sequencing errors, raw reads were error-corrected and collapsed into unique sequences using a nearest-neighbor algorithm that merged closely related sequences. CDR3 sequences were aligned to IMGT reference sequences to assign V, D and J gene segments. Each retained sequence needed at least a six-nucleotide match to both a V gene segment and a J gene segment. A rearrangement counted as productive if the CDR3 had no stop codons and remained in frame with V and J, and every other rearrangement counted as non-productive. Following IMGT convention, CDR3 was defined as the stretch from the second conserved V-encoded cysteine to the conserved J-encoded phenylalanine. In an earlier analysis of 500 to 650 of the donors, sequences lacking an unambiguous match to a single V gene segment were excluded. In an earlier analysis of some 590 of the donors, a V segment was called functional when productive rearrangements were above 56.7%, and segregating when the standard deviation between donors exceeded 5%. A statistical classification framework was developed to diagnose cytomegalovirus status using the catalog of TCR beta chain sequences. V and J gene assignment, in a later analysis, came from comparing TCR nucleotide sequences with IMGT/GENE-DB human TR gene sequences. A later analysis assigned CDR3 sequences and most-parsimonious VDJ recombination scenarios with the TCRdist pipeline. In a later analysis, every TCR beta chain was defined by the combination of its CDR3 amino acid sequence and its V-gene family, and reads without a unique V-gene family were dropped. As a way to deal with suspected cross-contamination and a sequencing artifact, a later analysis dropped hundreds of nucleotide sequences that were highly shared and had low generation probability. In a later analysis, a clonal expansion index was calculated for each public chain from normalized within-repertoire ranks of inferred template counts. A later analysis computed generation probabilities with a VDJ recombination model fitted to out-of-frame rearrangements, and checked the results against IGoR. Hypergeometric tests were used in a later analysis to score TCR-TCR, TCR-HLA and TCR-CMV co-occurrence, with a repertoire-size bias correction applied to the TCR pairs. A later analysis estimated false discovery rates by permuting HLA or CMV assignments 20 times. A later analysis grouped co-occurring TCRs with DBSCAN, adding TCRdist sequence similarity when clustering within HLA-allele-positive subsets. For co-occurrence clustering, repertoires with fewer than 30,000 or more than 120,000 public chains were excluded, along with 4 to 6 repertoires with anomalous nucleotide sharing. As stored in TCRdb, this immuneACCESS dataset retains in-frame rearrangements with V and J assigned. A fraction of the clones does not appear; measured against another copy, unresolved V genes explain less than half of the discrepancy, and the remainder lacks a known reason. V and J calls and clone size follow that table, whereas D and trimming were derived from the DNA. This sample is represented by about 120,000 clones; more than 65% of them were singletons. Around 5.8% of the sample belongs to the ten largest clones.

The cohort was made up of around 720 healthy bone marrow donors. All cohort members were sampled while nominally healthy, although unrecorded immune exposures were likely present. The donor was CMV seropositive and belonged to the group of 250 to 350 seropositive cohort members. A peripheral blood sample was collected from each donor, and TCR beta sequencing was performed on peripheral blood mononuclear cells. The Qiagen DNeasy Blood Extraction Kit was used to extract genomic DNA from the blood cell samples. Results the study describes overall, beyond this receptor: When HLA alleles, especially DR and DQ, strongly co-occurred, attributing TCR associations to individual alleles was difficult. An association between a missense DCLRE1C variant and V-gene and J-gene trimming of TCR beta chains was found in a later genetic analysis and replicated in an independent cohort. Roughly uniform sequencing depth across donors was assumed in presence/absence analyses, although this assumption may not hold. According to a later analysis, TCR association rates differed among HLA loci, with DRB1 alleles showing the most associated TCRs and HLA-C alleles showing the fewest. The sequencing pipeline was judged likely to have produced a cluster of highly shared sequence variants as a technical artifact. Because HLA typing was unavailable for some donors at each locus, only the typed subset was used in association tests. A further reported finding was that TCR beta sequences accurately predicted the HLA-A and HLA-B alleles for most subjects in the first cohort. In a later genetic analysis, fewer N-insertions in productive TCRs were reported among donors in an Asian-associated ancestry cluster than the approximately 710-donor mean. In an earlier analysis of fewer than 700 of the donors, most TCR beta V segments appeared in productive rearrangements about 87% or about 30% of the time, broadly matching IMGT annotations. A total of 164 TCR beta chains were listed by the study as associated with cytomegalovirus. The authors suggested that the approach could potentially be extended to other disease states and immunological phenotypes. A later analysis found that HLA-associated TCR beta chains were more clonally expanded and had lower generation probabilities than equally common non-associated chains. CMV serostatus was the only immune exposure information available for the cohort. A later analysis found that most CMV-associated TCR beta chains appeared HLA-restricted, with HLA associations seemingly driven largely by CMV exposure. Most TCR sequences were seen in very few donors, while some public TCRs were found in many individuals. Because the 87-base-pair reads could not distinguish some IMGT-functional V segments, including TRBV6-2 and TRBV6-3, those segments were excluded. A later analysis reported that several top co-occurrence clusters appeared linked to parvovirus B19, influenza, CMV and Epstein-Barr virus. The classifier was reported to diagnose cytomegalovirus status with high specificity and sensitivity in both the original cohort and the validation cohort. In vitro tests confirmed that a few of the cytomegalovirus-associated TCR beta chains recognize cytomegalovirus antigens. Specific HLA alleles were associated with over 15,000 TCR beta sequences at a false discovery rate of 0.05 in a later analysis. Linkage disequilibrium might explain the correlated functional status among segregating V segments, but an unknown experimental factor could not be ruled out. This cohort had only TCR beta chains sequenced, and the lack of alpha or paired-chain data limited which features could be detected. Because counts were too low, seventeen rarely observed V segments, including chromosome 9 orphons, were excluded from the earlier analysis of around 590 of the donors.

Germline trimming: 6 bases from V, 7 bases from J; junction bases outside gene matches: 0. From the cysteine up to the phenylalanine, the CDR3 has a length of 11 residues. Kept here is only the CDR3 DNA, which spans 33 bases and is read in frame from base 1. The germline V gene (reference sequence) specifies LNHDA as CDR1 and SQIVND as CDR2. The sample was PBMCs. The receptor comes from a man between 18 and 35 years old in good health and CMV-seropositive. The chain links TRBV19 with TRBJ2-1; 7 of the junction bases match TRBD1. The DNA sequence is TGTGCCAGTAGGACAGGGAATGAGCAGTTCTTC. The encoded protein is CASRTGNEQFF.